Presented here are 18 T cell receptor beta chains from one specimen sequenced in a study of T cells after yellow fever vaccination. Via MiXCR, TCRdb re-called the 5' RACE reads, giving one row per CDR3 protein. The sample holds 170,000 or so distinct CDR3 sequences; approximately 6.2% are singletons and the top ten take less than 3%. This specimen consisted of CD4+ T cells sorted from PBMCs, obtained on the day of the first yellow fever vaccination. Receptor source: a man aged 18 to 30 who received the YFV17D yellow fever vaccine.

This clonotype was seen ten or more times. J is TRBJ1-5 and V is TRBV7-9; no firm D call. CDR1 SEHNR and CDR2 FQNEAQ come from the germline V gene (reference sequence). The CDR3 spans 12 residues. Trimming shortened V by 3 bases and J by 5 bases, and 5 bases separated the two germline ends. CDR3 DNA: TGTGCCAGCAGCTTGACGGATCAGCCCCAGCATTTT. Translated: CASSLTDQPQHF.

This clonotype was seen at least ten times. The chain couples TRBV5-1 to TRBJ2-1; D possibly corresponds to TRBD2 (6 bases). The germline V gene has CDR1 SGHRS and CDR2 YFSETQ. Trimming took off 4 bases at V and 2 bases at J, with 16 bases between the two ends. This CDR3 comprises 16 residues. CDR3 coding DNA: TGCGCCAGCAGCCCTACACCACGGGAGACCTACAATGAGCAGTTCTTC. Amino acid sequence: CASSPTPRETYNEQFF.

This clonotype was observed at least ten times. The J gene is TRBJ2-2, the V gene TRBV30; no definite D call. The germline gives CDR1 GTSNPN, CDR2 SVGIG (reference sequence). The CDR3 length is 13 residues. V was cut by 0 bases and J by 7 bases, with 9 bases left in between. This chain's CDR3 is CAWSVKAIGELFF. Here the CDR3 DNA reads TGTGCCTGGAGTGTAAAGGCAATCGGGGAGCTGTTTTTT. Full variable domain (missing parts from reference TRBV30 and TRBJ2-2): SQTIHQWPATLVQPVGSPLSLECTVEGTSNPNLYWYRQAAGRGLQLLFYSVGIGQISSEVPQNLSASRPQDRQFILSSKKLLLSDSGFYLCAWSVKAIGELFFGEGSRLTVL.

This clonotype was picked up many times. This chain links TRBV12-3 or TRBV12-4 with TRBJ1-6, with D tentatively TRBD1 (5 bases). This CDR3 is 16 amino acids long. V was cut by 3 bases and J by 11 bases, with 20 bases left in between. CDR3 sequence reads: CASSLSSGTKSPPLHF. The CDR3 nucleotides read TGTGCCAGCAGTTTGAGCTCCGGGACCAAGAGTCCACCCCTCCACTTT.

This clonotype was counted between two and nine times. The chain carries TRBV11-2 and TRBJ2-3, with 10 bases that match TRBD2. Germline V lookup: CDR1 SGHAT, CDR2 FQNNGV. V trimming: 1 base; J trimming: 3 bases; junction bases outside the gene matches: 10. The CDR3 sequence is 18 residues long. CDR3 in amino acids: CASSLVGTSGVPTDTQYF. For the CDR3, the DNA is TGTGCCAGCAGCTTAGTTGGAACTAGCGGGGTACCGACAGATACGCAGTATTTT.

Only a few counts were recorded for this clonotype. This chain connects TRBV5-1 to TRBJ2-3; 9 nucleotides align to TRBD2. Germline V lookup: CDR1 SGHRS, CDR2 YFSETQ. The V and J ends lost 1 base and 4 bases, in that order; junction bases with no gene match: 4. CDR3 length equals 15 residues. The CDR3 DNA reads as TGCGCCAGCAGCTTGTGGTCTAGCGGGGCAGATACGCAGTATTTT. Translation gives CASSLWSSGADTQYF. Complete variable domain (other parts from reference TRBV5-1 and TRBJ2-3): KAGVTQTPRYLIKTRGQQVTLSCSPISGHRSVSWYQQTPGQGLQFLFEYFSETQRNKGNFPGRFSGRQFSNSRSEMNVSTLELGDSALYLCASSLWSSGADTQYFGPGTRLTVL.

The table lists this clonotype with a few counts. The V gene is TRBV5-1, the J gene TRBJ2-7, with D unclear. The CDR3 has 14 amino acids. Trimming took off 4 bases at V and 1 base at J, with 12 bases between the two ends. CDR1 SGHRS and CDR2 YFSETQ come from the germline V gene. Here the CDR3 reads CASSPQIGSYEQYF. As DNA, the CDR3 is TGCGCCAGCAGCCCACAGATTGGATCCTACGAGCAGTACTTC. The whole variable domain, remainder taken from reference TRBV5-1 and TRBJ2-7, is KAGVTQTPRYLIKTRGQQVTLSCSPISGHRSVSWYQQTPGQGLQFLFEYFSETQRNKGNFPGRFSGRQFSNSRSEMNVSTLELGDSALYLCASSPQIGSYEQYFGPGTRLTVT.

This clonotype appeared a few times. This rearrangement joins TRBV25-1 to TRBJ2-4, with 8 bases fitting TRBD1. The CDR3 is 17 residues long. The germline V gene has CDR1 MGHDK and CDR2 SYGVNS. V lost 3 bases to trimming and J lost 3 bases; unmatched junction nucleotides: 10. DNA of the CDR3: TGTGCCAGCAGTGATGGGGGTACAGGGGGGCACAAAAACATTCAGTACTTC. Translating it yields CASSDGGTGGHKNIQYF.

In its sample, this clonotype was seen a few times. The rearrangement joins TRBV5-1 to TRBJ1-2; 8 bases are shared with TRBD1. The germline V gene encodes CDR1 SGHRS and CDR2 YFSETQ. Germline trimming cut 5 bases from V and 1 base from J; bases unmatched to any gene: 10. This CDR3 comprises 16 residues. The DNA of the CDR3 is TGCGCCAGCAGTTCCGAGACAGGGGACAATAACTATGGCTACACCTTC. It is translated as CASSSETGDNNYGYTF.

At least ten counts were recorded for this clonotype. The chain joins TRBV27 to TRBJ1-1; D is uncertain. This CDR3 comprises 12 residues. With 6 bases removed from V and 13 bases from J, the gap between germline ends came to 18 bases. Germline values: CDR1 MNHEY, CDR2 SMNVEV (reference sequence). For the CDR3, the DNA is TGTGCCAGCAGACCCCGTGGCGGCTCCAATTTCTTT. It specifies CASRPRGGSNFF.

This clonotype was counted many times. V usage is TRBV5-6 and J usage is TRBJ2-7; D gene uncertain. CDR1 is SGHDT, CDR2 YYEEEE, per germline. This CDR3 comprises 16 residues. Trimming cost V 5 bases and J 9 bases, with 27 bases left between them. The CDR3 protein is CASSEDPRWGPRRQYV. In DNA, the CDR3 is TGTGCCAGCAGTGAGGATCCGAGGTGGGGTCCTAGGCGGCAGTACGTC.

There are a few counts of this clonotype. The J gene is TRBJ2-2, the V gene TRBV7-2, with D perhaps matching TRBD2 (5 bases). This CDR3 spans 16 amino acids. V was shortened by 1 base and J by 7 bases, with 16 bases between the two germline ends. Germline V CDR1 and CDR2: SGHTA, FQGNSA. The CDR3 DNA reads as TGTGCCAGCAGCTTAGAGGCGTATAGCGCCAGCGGGGAGCTGTTTTTT. Amino acids: CASSLEAYSASGELFF.

The sample holds many counts of this clonotype. The chain carries TRBV7-6 and TRBJ2-5, with 7 bases identical to TRBD2. The V gene's germline CDR1 is SGHVS and CDR2 FNYEAQ. The CDR3 is 15 amino acids. J lost 3 bases, V lost 4 bases, and 8 bases had no gene match. The CDR3 DNA reads TGTGCCAGCAGCTATATCGGCGCGGGGGAAGAGACCCAGTACTTC. It specifies CASSYIGAGEETQYF.

The sample holds a few counts of this clonotype. The gene calls are TRBV15 and TRBJ2-7; 7 positions agree with TRBD1. The ends lost 5 bases at V and 6 bases at J; junction bases unmatched: 7. Germline assignment: CDR1 LNHNV and CDR2 YYDKDF (reference sequence). The CDR3 covers 13 residues. The CDR3: CATSGRQGSEQYV. CDR3 nucleotide sequence: TGTGCCACCAGCGGGAGACAGGGATCCGAGCAGTACGTC.

This clonotype was found many times. This chain uses TRBV4-3 with TRBJ2-7; TRBD2 matches 16 bases. The V gene's germline CDR1 is LGHNA and CDR2 YSLEER. The junction had 9 bases not matched to a gene; V was cut back by 1 base and J by 0 bases. CDR3 length: 20 amino acids. CDR3 nucleotide sequence: TGCGCCAGCAGCCAAGGGGCCGCGGGACTAGCGGGGGGGCTCTCCTACGAGCAGTACTTC. Translated: CASSQGAAGLAGGLSYEQYF.

There are a few counts of this clonotype. The chain carries TRBV10-1 and TRBJ2-1; the match to TRBD2 covers 8 bases. The CDR3 has 14 residues. Germline trimming cut 8 bases from V and 8 bases from J; bases unmatched to any gene: 11. CDR1 and CDR2 from the germline V gene are WNHNN and SYGVQD (reference sequence). This chain's CDR3 is CASAPGGARYEQFF. The CDR3 DNA is TGCGCCAGCGCCCCGGGGGGGGCCAGGTATGAGCAGTTCTTC.

Notes on this clonotype: A clone one base away is much larger, so this may be a read error. The V gene is TRBV7-2, the J gene TRBJ2-5; D unclear. Germline loops: CDR1 SGHTA, CDR2 FQGNSA. This CDR3 has 13 residues. The CDR3 nucleotides read TGTGCCAGCAGTCAGGATAGCCTGGAGACCCCGTACTTC. It is translated as CASSQDSLETPYF.

In this sample, this clonotype turned up a few times. The chain recombines TRBV30 with TRBJ2-7; TRBD1 is a possible D gene (5 bases). The CDR3 is 12 residues long. Trimming cost V 3 bases and J 4 bases, with 10 bases left between them. The germline V gene encodes CDR1 GTSNPN and CDR2 SVGIG (reference sequence). CDR3 coding DNA: TGTGCCTGGAGGTCAAGGGGTTACGAGCAGTACTTC. As protein: CAWRSRGYEQYF.